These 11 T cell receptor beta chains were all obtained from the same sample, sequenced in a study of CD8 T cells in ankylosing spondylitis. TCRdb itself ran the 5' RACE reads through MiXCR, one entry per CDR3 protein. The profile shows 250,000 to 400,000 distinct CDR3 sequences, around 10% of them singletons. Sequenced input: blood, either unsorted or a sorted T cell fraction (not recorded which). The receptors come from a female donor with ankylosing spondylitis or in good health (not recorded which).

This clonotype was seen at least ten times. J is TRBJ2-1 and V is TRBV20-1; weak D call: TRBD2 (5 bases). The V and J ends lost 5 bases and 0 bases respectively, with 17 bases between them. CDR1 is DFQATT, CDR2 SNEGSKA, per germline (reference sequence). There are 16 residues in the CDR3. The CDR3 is CSAPNLLAISYNEQFF. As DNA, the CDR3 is TGCAGTGCTCCAAACCTCTTAGCGATCTCCTACAATGAGCAGTTCTTC.

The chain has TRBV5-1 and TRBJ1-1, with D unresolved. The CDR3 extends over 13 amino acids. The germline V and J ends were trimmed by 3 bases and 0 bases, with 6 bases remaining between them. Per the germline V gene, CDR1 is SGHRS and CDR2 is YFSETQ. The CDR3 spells CASSSAMNTEAFF. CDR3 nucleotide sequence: TGCGCCAGCAGCTCAGCTATGAACACTGAAGCTTTCTTT.

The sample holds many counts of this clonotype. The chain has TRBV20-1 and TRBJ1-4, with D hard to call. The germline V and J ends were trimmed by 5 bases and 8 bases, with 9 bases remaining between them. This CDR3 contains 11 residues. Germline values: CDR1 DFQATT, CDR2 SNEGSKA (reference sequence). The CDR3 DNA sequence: TGCAGTGCTTCAAACGGGGAAAAACTGTTTTTT. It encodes CSASNGEKLFF.

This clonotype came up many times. This CDR3 is CASSLNGKSSTDTQYF. The CDR3 region has the DNA TGTGCCAGCAGCTTAAACGGGAAATCGAGCACAGATACGCAGTATTTT. The genes are TRBV7-9 and TRBJ2-3; perhaps TRBD2 as D (5 bases). The CDR3 runs 16 residues. Germline CDR1 reads SEHNR; CDR2 reads FQNEAQ (reference sequence). The V and J ends lost 2 bases and 0 bases respectively, with 12 bases between them.

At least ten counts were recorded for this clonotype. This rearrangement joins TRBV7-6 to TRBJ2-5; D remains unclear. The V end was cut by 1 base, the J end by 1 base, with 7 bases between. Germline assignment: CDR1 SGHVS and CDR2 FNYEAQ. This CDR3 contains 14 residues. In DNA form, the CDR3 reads TGTGCCAGCAGCTTAGGGTCGGCCCAAGAGACCCAGTACTTC. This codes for CASSLGSAQETQYF. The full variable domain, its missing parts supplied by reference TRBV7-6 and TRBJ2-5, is GAGVSQSPRYKVTKRGQDVALRCDPISGHVSLYWYRQALGQGPEFLTYFNYEAQQDKSGLPNDRFSAERPEGSISTLTIQRTEQRDSAMYRCASSLGSAQETQYFGPGTRLLVL.

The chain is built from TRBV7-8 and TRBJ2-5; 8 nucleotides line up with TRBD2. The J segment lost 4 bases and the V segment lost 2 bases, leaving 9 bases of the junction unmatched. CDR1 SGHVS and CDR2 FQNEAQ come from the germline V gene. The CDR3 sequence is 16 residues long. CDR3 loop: CASSLNRGGPPETQYF. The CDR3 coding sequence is TGTGCCAGCAGCTTAAACCGGGGGGGCCCCCCAGAGACCCAGTACTTC.

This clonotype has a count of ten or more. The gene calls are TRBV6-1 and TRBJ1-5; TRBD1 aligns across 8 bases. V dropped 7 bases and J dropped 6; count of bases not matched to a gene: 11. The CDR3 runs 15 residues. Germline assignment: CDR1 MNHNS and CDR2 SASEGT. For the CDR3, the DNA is TGTGCCAGCATTCCCACAGGGGGGGCACGTCAGCCCCAGCATTTT. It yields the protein CASIPTGGARQPQHF.

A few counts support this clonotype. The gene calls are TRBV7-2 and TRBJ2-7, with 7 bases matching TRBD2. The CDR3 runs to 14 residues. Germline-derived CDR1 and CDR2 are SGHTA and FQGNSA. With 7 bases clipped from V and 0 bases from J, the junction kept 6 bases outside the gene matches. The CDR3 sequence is CASTWWTSSYEQYF. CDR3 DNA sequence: TGTGCCAGCACTTGGTGGACTAGCTCCTACGAGCAGTACTTC.

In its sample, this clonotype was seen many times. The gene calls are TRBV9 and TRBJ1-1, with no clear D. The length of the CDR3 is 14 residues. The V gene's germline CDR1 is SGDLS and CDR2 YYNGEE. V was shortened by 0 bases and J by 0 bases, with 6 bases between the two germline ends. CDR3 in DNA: TGTGCCAGCAGCGTAGACACCGTGAACACTGAAGCTTTCTTT. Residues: CASSVDTVNTEAFF.

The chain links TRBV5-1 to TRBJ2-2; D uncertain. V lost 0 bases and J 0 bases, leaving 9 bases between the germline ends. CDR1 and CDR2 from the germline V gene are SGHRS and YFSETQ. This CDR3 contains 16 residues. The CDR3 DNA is TGCGCCAGCAGCTTGGGAGTCAACCCGAACACCGGGGAGCTGTTTTTT. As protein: CASSLGVNPNTGELFF.

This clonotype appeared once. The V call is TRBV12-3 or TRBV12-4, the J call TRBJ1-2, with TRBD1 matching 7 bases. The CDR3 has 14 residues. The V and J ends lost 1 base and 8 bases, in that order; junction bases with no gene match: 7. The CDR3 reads CASSLGMTGTGYTF. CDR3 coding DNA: TGTGCCAGCAGTTTAGGAATGACAGGGACCGGCTACACCTTC.